A single sample gave rise to the 32 T cell receptor beta chains below, sequenced in a study of T cells after posttransplantation cyclophosphamide. A marrow graft followed busulfan-fludarabine conditioning, with cyclophosphamide on days +3 and +4. The table came from immunoSEQ multiplex PCR; TCRdb's copy has only in-frame clones and leaves some out. In total the sample includes roughly 16,000 clones, none of them seen once. The starting material was PBMCs, obtained after allogeneic stem cell transplant with posttransplant cyclophosphamide. The receptors shown here come from a female patient between 30 and 39 years old who received an allogeneic stem cell transplant from a related donor, was CMV-positive, and had no GVHD. These T cells may partly come from the graft donor.

This clone was observed many times. The DNA of the CDR3 is TGTGCCAGCAGGGTCCCGGGACAGGGGGCGGACTATGGCTACACCTTC. Translation: CASRVPGQGADYGYTF. This rearrangement joins TRBV28 to TRBJ1-2, with 12 nucleotides matching TRBD1. From germline, CDR1 is MDHEN and CDR2 SYDVKM. J was trimmed by 3 bases and V by 6 bases; bases with no gene match: 8. The CDR3 totals 16 residues.

This clone was recorded many times. The chain is built from TRBV4-1 and TRBJ2-7; D unresolved. Germline V gene data show CDR1 as MGHRA and CDR2 as YSYEKL. The V and J ends lost 1 base and 1 base respectively, with 14 bases between them. This CDR3 contains 16 residues. CDR3 residues: CASSQVSRGESYEQYF. CDR3 coding DNA: TGCGCCAGCAGCCAAGTATCACGTGGAGAGTCCTACGAGCAGTACTTC.

There are many counts of this clone. The chain joins TRBV7-9 to TRBJ2-7; D uncertain. Trimming removed 1 base from V and 5 bases from J, with 12 bases in between. Germline values: CDR1 SEHNR, CDR2 FQNEAQ (reference sequence). The CDR3 extends over 14 amino acids. CDR3 nucleotides: TGTGCCAGCAGCTTAGATCTCTGGCAGGACGAGCAGTACTTC. Translated, it gives CASSLDLWQDEQYF.

The sample holds many counts of this clone. The chain uses TRBV6-1 and TRBJ1-2; perhaps TRBD1 as D (6 bases). Germline assignment: CDR1 MNHNS and CDR2 SASEGT. The CDR3 is 13 amino acids. Trimming removed 7 bases at V and 6 bases at J, with 15 bases between. CDR3 bases: TGTGCCAGCACCTTACAGGGCTCGGATGGCTACACCTTC. This translates into CASTLQGSDGYTF.

This clone appeared many times. The V call is TRBV5-5, the J call TRBJ1-4; 8 bases map to TRBD1. The V gene's germline CDR1 is SGHKS and CDR2 YYEKEE (reference sequence). The CDR3 consists of 14 residues. J lost 6 bases, V lost 4 bases, and 5 bases had no gene match. The CDR3 region is CASSQDRADEKLFF. The CDR3 bases are TGTGCCAGCAGCCAGGACAGGGCGGATGAAAAACTGTTTTTT.

Many counts were recorded for this clone. The V and J genes are TRBV5-1 and TRBJ2-1, with D maybe TRBD2 (5 bases). V was trimmed by 2 bases and J by 7 bases, leaving 16 bases between them. Per the germline V gene, CDR1 is SGHRS and CDR2 is YFSETQ. The CDR3 extends over 15 amino acids. CDR3 coding DNA: TGCGCCAGCAGCTTCAGAGAGCGGAGAACGAATGAGCAGTTCTTC. Residues: CASSFRERRTNEQFF. Using reference TRBV5-1 and TRBJ2-1 for the parts outside the CDR3, the full variable domain is KAGVTQTPRYLIKTRGQQVTLSCSPISGHRSVSWYQQTPGQGLQFLFEYFSETQRNKGNFPGRFSGRQFSNSRSEMNVSTLELGDSALYLCASSFRERRTNEQFFGPGTRLTVL.

This clone has a count of ten or more. V is TRBV7-2 and J is TRBJ2-7; TRBD1 aligns across 10 bases. V was clipped by 5 bases and J by 1 base; unmatched bases: 5. The CDR3 extends over 15 amino acids. CDR1 is SGHTA and CDR2 is FQGNSA in the germline V gene. CDR3 nucleotide sequence: TGTGCCAGCAGCACCGGGACAGGGGTATCCTACGAGCAGTACTTC. Encoded protein: CASSTGTGVSYEQYF.

Many counts were recorded for this clone. The chain couples TRBV7-2 to TRBJ2-7; 10 bases align to TRBD2. Unmatched junction bases numbered 4, after V lost 2 bases and J lost 0 bases. Germline values: CDR1 SGHTA, CDR2 FQGNSA. This CDR3 region has 16 residues. CDR3 sequence: CASSLTAGGYSYEQYF. The CDR3 DNA sequence: TGTGCCAGCAGCTTAACAGCGGGAGGGTACTCCTACGAGCAGTACTTC.

This clone came up many times. The chain recombines TRBV6-5 with TRBJ1-5; D may be TRBD1 (5 bases). V was shortened by 6 bases and J by 5 bases, with 11 bases between the two germline ends. The CDR3 is 13 residues long. Germline V gene data show CDR1 as MNHEY and CDR2 as SVGAGI. In nucleotides, the CDR3 is TGTGCCAGCAGCGACAGTAGTCATCAGCCCCAGCATTTT. The encoded protein is CASSDSSHQPQHF.

Ten or more counts support this clone. The V gene is TRBV5-1, the J gene TRBJ2-5, with D perhaps matching TRBD2 (7 bases). The germline gives CDR1 SGHRS, CDR2 YFSETQ. Trimming took off 4 bases at V and 3 bases at J, with 16 bases between the two ends. This CDR3 is built from 15 residues. This CDR3 is CASSPGGQLEETQYF. The CDR3 nucleotides read TGCGCCAGCAGCCCGGGGGGACAATTGGAAGAGACCCAGTACTTC.

In this sample, this clone turned up many times. The genes are TRBV21-1 and TRBJ2-2; TRBD2 reflects the table's D call only, with no check against the DNA. TRBV21-1 corresponds to a pseudogene. This CDR3 region has 16 residues. Here the CDR3 DNA reads TGTGCCAGCAGCAAAGCTCCAACTCCGAACACCGGGGAGCTGTTTTTT. The encoded protein is CASSKAPTPNTGELFF.

By frequency in the sample, this clone is medium-sized. This chain links TRBV6-1 with TRBJ1-3, with D unresolved. Germline CDR1 reads MNHNS; CDR2 reads SASEGT. This CDR3 has 12 amino acids. Between the trimmed V and J ends, which lost 8 bases and 0 bases, there was a span of 5 bases. Here the CDR3 reads CASHSSGNTIYF. CDR3 DNA: TGTGCCAGCCACAGCTCTGGAAACACCATATATTTT.

There are many counts of this clone. The J gene is TRBJ2-7, the V gene TRBV11-2; a possible D gene is TRBD1 (6 bases). Germline CDR1 and CDR2: SGHAT and FQNNGV. The V end was cut by 8 bases, the J end by 6 bases, with 17 bases between. The CDR3 has 13 amino acids. The CDR3 sequence: CASSLRAGVEQYF. In DNA form, the CDR3 reads TGTGCCAGCTCCCTCCGGGCAGGGGTCGAGCAGTACTTC. Based on the CDR3 plus reference TRBV11-2 and TRBJ2-7, the full variable domain is EAGVAQSPRYKIIEKRQSVAFWCNPISGHATLYWYQQILGQGPKLLIQFQNNGVVDDSQLPKDRFSAERLKGVDSTLKIQPAKLEDSAVYLCASSLRAGVEQYFGPGTRLTVT.

This clone was observed many times. The chain has TRBV18 and TRBJ2-3; tentatively, D is TRBD2 (6 bases). The V and J ends lost 1 base and 0 bases respectively, with 11 bases between them. Germline V lookup: CDR1 KGHSH, CDR2 LQKENI. The CDR3 is 16 residues long. The DNA for the CDR3 is TGTGCCAGCTCACCACTTAGCGGAACTAGCACAGATACGCAGTATTTT. It specifies CASSPLSGTSTDTQYF.

This clone showed up many times. A junction end diverges from the germline sequence, so it may reflect a read error. The V call is TRBV6-6, the J call TRBJ2-2; possibly TRBD2 for D (5 bases). Germline V gene sequence: CDR1 MNHNY, CDR2 SVGAGI (reference sequence). This CDR3 has 16 amino acids. CDR3 bases: TGTGCCAACAGTTCCTCTGGGAGTCAGTACACCGGGGAGCTGTTTTTT. Translated, it gives CANSSSGSQYTGELFF.

Many counts were recorded for this clone. The chain joins TRBV2 to TRBJ2-1; 9 nucleotides align to TRBD2. This CDR3 spans 15 amino acids. Per the germline V gene, CDR1 is SNHLY and CDR2 is FYNNEI. V was clipped by 8 bases and J by 4 bases; unmatched bases: 9. The CDR3 reads CASVTEAGGYNEQFF. The CDR3 coding sequence is TGTGCCAGCGTGACAGAAGCGGGAGGTTACAATGAGCAGTTCTTC.

There are many counts of this clone. The chain is built from TRBV6-5 and TRBJ2-5; tentative D call: TRBD2 (5 bases). CDR3 length equals 12 residues. The V end was cut by 5 bases, the J end by 5 bases, with 9 bases between. Germline CDR1 and CDR2: MNHEY and SVGAGI. This CDR3 reads CASSAPGETQYF. The CDR3 DNA sequence: TGTGCCAGCAGTGCGCCGGGGGAGACCCAGTACTTC.

In its sample, this clone was seen many times. This chain connects TRBV7-9 to TRBJ2-7, with D possibly being TRBD2 (6 bases). V lost 6 bases to trimming and J lost 3 bases, with 9 bases between them. The germline V gene has CDR1 SEHNR and CDR2 FQNEAQ (reference sequence). CDR3 size: 12 residues. CDR3 coding DNA: TGTGCCAGCAGTACGACTAGCTACGAGCAGTACTTC. This codes for CASSTTSYEQYF.

This clone was seen more than once but under ten times. The genes are TRBV7-8 and TRBJ2-5; TRBD1 matches at 7 bases. The J call may not be correct, given that the DNA end is closer to TRBJ2-7. Looked up from germline, CDR1 is SGHVS and CDR2 is FQNEAQ. This CDR3 comprises 14 residues. CDR3 in amino acids: CASSSGQIRYEQYF. The CDR3 nucleotides are TGTGCCAGCAGCTCGGGACAGATCCGCTACGAGCAGTACTTC.

This clone was seen ten or more times. V gene TRBV6-5 combines with J gene TRBJ1-2; 8 positions agree with TRBD1. The CDR3 has 15 residues. Germline CDR1 and CDR2: MNHEY and SVGAGI. V shed 5 bases and J 2 bases; nucleotides not matched to a gene: 7. CDR3 loop: CASSPQGVLNYGYTF. DNA of the CDR3: TGTGCCAGCAGTCCACAGGGGGTCCTAAACTATGGCTACACCTTC.

This clone was detected many times. The chain employs TRBV29-1 and TRBJ2-1; 11 bases fit TRBD2. V shed 0 bases and J 3 bases; nucleotides not matched to a gene: 13. There are 19 residues in the CDR3. Germline V gene sequence: CDR1 SQVTM, CDR2 ANQGSEA. CDR3 in DNA: TGCAGCGTTGAAGATAGAGGGGGGGTAGCGGGAGGGATCTACAATGAGCAGTTCTTC. Translating it yields CSVEDRGGVAGGIYNEQFF.

This clone was counted ten times or more. Written as DNA, the CDR3 is TGTGCCAGCAGCATAGACAGGGTCATCTACAATGAGCAGTTCTTC. Translation: CASSIDRVIYNEQFF. V and J are TRBV7-9 and TRBJ2-1, with 7 bases identical to TRBD1. V trimming: 5 bases; J trimming: 3 bases; junction bases outside the gene matches: 7. This CDR3 is 15 amino acids long. Germline V gene lookup returns CDR1 SEHNR and CDR2 FQNEAQ (reference sequence).

This clone was seen many times. The V and J genes are TRBV7-9 and TRBJ1-2, with 7 positions matching TRBD1. V was clipped by 1 base and J by 3 bases; unmatched bases: 5. The germline gives CDR1 SEHNR, CDR2 FQNEAQ (reference sequence). This CDR3 region has 15 residues. The CDR3 DNA sequence: TGTGCCAGCAGCTTAGGTTTAGACAGGGACTATGGCTACACCTTC. Protein sequence: CASSLGLDRDYGYTF.

This clone has at least ten counts. This chain links TRBV4-3 with TRBJ1-2; TRBD1 matches 8 bases. The CDR3 contains 16 residues. Germline assignment: CDR1 LGHNA and CDR2 YSLEER. V dropped 3 bases and J dropped 3; count of bases not matched to a gene: 9. The CDR3 loop reads CASSQYHRGLDYGYTF. The CDR3 bases are TGCGCCAGCAGCCAGTACCACAGGGGGTTGGACTATGGCTACACCTTC.

This clone was seen many times. The chain is built from TRBV10-2 and TRBJ2-3; D may be TRBD1 (6 bases). V dropped 9 bases and J dropped 4 bases, with 14 bases sitting between them. CDR1 is WSHSY and CDR2 is SAAADI in the germline V gene. CDR3 length: 13 residues. The CDR3 nucleotides read TGCGCCAGTGGACAGCAAACCTCAGATACGCAGTATTTT. Amino acid sequence: CASGQQTSDTQYF.

This clone was counted ten times or more. Within the sample, other DNA sequences also encode this same CDR3. The gene calls are TRBV7-7 and TRBJ2-5; 7 nucleotides line up with TRBD1. Germline-derived CDR1 and CDR2 are SSHAT and FNYEAQ (reference sequence). The CDR3 consists of 14 residues. With 6 bases clipped from V and 5 bases from J, the junction kept 9 bases outside the gene matches. In DNA form, the CDR3 reads TGTGCCAGCAGTCCCGACAGGGTCCAGGAGACCCAGTACTTC. Its protein product is CASSPDRVQETQYF.

This clone has at least ten counts. This rearrangement joins TRBV30 to TRBJ2-2, with 7 nucleotides matching TRBD1. The CDR3 length is 12 residues. Germline trimming cut 4 bases from V and 6 bases from J; bases unmatched to any gene: 2. Germline CDR1 GTSNPN, CDR2 SVGIG (reference sequence). The CDR3 reads CAWIRGSGELFF. Here the CDR3 DNA reads TGTGCCTGGATCAGGGGGTCCGGGGAGCTGTTTTTT.

This clone has a count of ten or more. This chain links TRBV7-9 with TRBJ1-5, with D hard to call. The germline V gene has CDR1 SEHNR and CDR2 FQNEAQ (reference sequence). This CDR3 comprises 14 residues. V was pared by 0 bases and J by 7 bases, with 10 bases between. CDR3 bases: TGTGCCAGCAGCTTAGCACCGAGTGAGCAGCCCCAGCATTTT. This translates into CASSLAPSEQPQHF.

This clone has a count of ten or more. The CDR3 here is CASSEGGVGYGYTF. CDR3 sequence (DNA): TGCGCCAGCAGCGAAGGGGGCGTCGGCTATGGCTACACCTTC. The rearrangement uses TRBV5-1 and TRBJ1-2; 7 nucleotides agree with TRBD1. The CDR3 contains 14 residues. Looked up from germline, CDR1 is SGHRS and CDR2 is YFSETQ. After removal of 4 bases from V and 4 bases from J, the junction contained 7 bases not matched to a gene.

This clone was seen ten or more times. This chain connects TRBV11-2 to TRBJ2-7, with D perhaps TRBD1 (6 bases). Germline loops: CDR1 SGHAT, CDR2 FQNNGV. The CDR3 is 14 amino acids. Trimming left V 2 bases short and J 4 bases short, with 12 bases between. DNA for the CDR3: TGTGCCAGCAGCTTAATCCAGGGGCGGTACGAGCAGTACTTC. Protein product: CASSLIQGRYEQYF.

There are many counts of this clone. The chain links TRBV7-2 to TRBJ2-7; 8 positions agree with TRBD1. Germline-derived CDR1 and CDR2 are SGHTA and FQGNSA. CDR3 length equals 16 residues. V lost 3 bases to trimming and J lost 6 bases; unmatched junction nucleotides: 13. This CDR3 is CASSFMPLGQGGEQYF. The CDR3 region has the DNA TGTGCCAGCAGCTTTATGCCTCTTGGACAGGGAGGCGAGCAGTACTTC.

This clone was counted many times. The V and J genes are TRBV4-1 and TRBJ2-7; tentatively, D is TRBD2 (6 bases). Trimming removed 0 bases at V and 3 bases at J, with 9 bases between. The CDR3 length is 14 residues. Germline-derived CDR1 and CDR2 are MGHRA and YSYEKL. As DNA, the CDR3 is TGCGCCAGCAGCCAAGATCTGGGACTCTACGAGCAGTACTTC. Protein sequence: CASSQDLGLYEQYF.